A selection of T cell receptor beta chains follows, all from one sample in a study of blood T cells in healthy people across ages. MiXCR was run by TCRdb on the 5' RACE reads, yielding one entry per CDR3 protein. The sample records over 600,000 distinct CDR3 sequences, around 41% being singletons. The sample was blood. These receptors all stem from an elderly man in good health. The CDR3 runs from the conserved cysteine through the conserved F or W.

v_call	cdr3_length	j_call	cdr3_aa
TRBV29-1	12	TRBJ1-5	CSVEDRGGPQHF
TRBV29-1	13	TRBJ1-1	CSVGGSWSSEAFF
TRBV5-8	16	TRBJ1-4	CASSVYRTGGDEKLFF
TRBV28	17	TRBJ2-3	CASSSWIGTSGTDTQYF
TRBV28	16	TRBJ2-5	CASSLRTSGRAGEQYF
TRBV2	14	TRBJ1-2	CASSGVTGGYGYTF
TRBV5-1	16	TRBJ2-5	CASSLGFGSHQETQYF
TRBV28	14	TRBJ1-5	CASIVGTGNQPQHF
TRBV7-9	14	TRBJ2-7	CASSYWTGPSEQYF
TRBV27	13	TRBJ2-3	CASSQREGDTQYF
TRBV9	14	TRBJ1-6	CASSVSRNNSPLHF
TRBV30	12	TRBJ2-1	CAWSFGFSEQFF
TRBV27	15	TRBJ2-1	CASSFLAQGYNEQFF
TRBV7-9	14	TRBJ1-1	CASSGPAGGTEASF
TRBV24-1	15	.	CATSDQSSGSYEQYF
TRBV6-2/TRBV6-3	14	TRBJ1-5	CASTRNGENQPQHF